This T cell receptor beta chain was captured by sequencing in a study of OX40 agonist ivuxolimab in advanced cancers. CDR3 length: 14 residues. Germline CDR1 reads MNHEY; CDR2 reads SMNVEV (reference sequence). J was trimmed by 5 bases and V by 2 bases; bases with no gene match: 4. Assay: immunoSEQ multiplex PCR; the TCRdb copy retains only in-frame clones and omits some. The table records around 63,000 clones, roughly 80% of them present only once. The source of this sequence is an adult with an advanced solid tumor such as melanoma, head and neck, liver or kidney cancer. The rearrangement joins TRBV27 to TRBJ2-5; 8 bases align to TRBD2. This specimen was CD4+ or CD8+ T cells sorted from blood, taken in a trial of the OX40 agonist ivuxolimab. The CDR3 region is CASSLSGSGETQYF. CDR3 in DNA: TGTGCCAGCAGTTTAAGCGGGAGCGGGGAGACCCAGTACTTC.